The T cell receptor beta chain under discussion was sequenced for a study of CD8 T cells in ankylosing spondylitis. MiXCR was run by TCRdb on the 5' RACE reads, yielding one entry per CDR3 protein. This repertoire shows approximately 240,000 distinct CDR3 sequences, 20% to 30% found once; its top ten account for 0.61%. The ends were cut back, 3 bases at V and 11 bases at J, with 26 bases in the middle. Germline V gene sequence: CDR1 DFQATT, CDR2 SNEGSKA (reference sequence). The CDR3 has 16 amino acids. Material for sequencing was blood, either unsorted or a sorted T cell fraction (not recorded which). The clonotype comes from a male donor with ankylosing spondylitis or in good health (not recorded which). The chain links TRBV20-1 to TRBJ2-1; a weak D match, TRBD1 (6 bases). CDR3 sequence (DNA): TGCAGTGCTAGCCCCGGGACACCTGACGCCCTAACGAAGCAGTTCTTC. Protein sequence: CSASPGTPDALTKQFF.